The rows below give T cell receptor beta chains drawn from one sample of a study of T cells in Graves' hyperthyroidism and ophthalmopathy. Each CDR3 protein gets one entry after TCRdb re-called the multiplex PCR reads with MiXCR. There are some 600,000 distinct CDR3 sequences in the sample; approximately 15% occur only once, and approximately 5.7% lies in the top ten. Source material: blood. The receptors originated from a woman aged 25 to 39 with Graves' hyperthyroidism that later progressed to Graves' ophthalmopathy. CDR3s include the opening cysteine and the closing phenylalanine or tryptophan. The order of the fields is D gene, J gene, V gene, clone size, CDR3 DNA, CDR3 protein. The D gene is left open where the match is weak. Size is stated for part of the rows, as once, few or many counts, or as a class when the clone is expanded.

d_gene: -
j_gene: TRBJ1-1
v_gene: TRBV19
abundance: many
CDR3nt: TGTGCCAGTAGCCAAAATGATGGCACTGAAGCTTTCTTT
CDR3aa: CASSQNDGTEAFF

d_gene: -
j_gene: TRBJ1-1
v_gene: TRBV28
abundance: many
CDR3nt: TGTGCCAGCAGTTTAGGGGGAGCGGGAGCTGAAGCTTTCTTT
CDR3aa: CASSLGGAGAEAFF

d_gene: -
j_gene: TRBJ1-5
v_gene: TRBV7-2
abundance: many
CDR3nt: TGTGCCAGCACCCTAACTCCAGGGGATCAGCCCCAGCATTTT
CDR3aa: CASTLTPGDQPQHF

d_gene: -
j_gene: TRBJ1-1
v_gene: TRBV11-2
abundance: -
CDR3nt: TGCGCCAGCAGCCTTTCACGGGGGGTGACTGAAGCTTTCTTT
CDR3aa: CASSLSRGVTEAFF

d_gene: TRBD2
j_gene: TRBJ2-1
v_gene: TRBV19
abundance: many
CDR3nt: TGTGCCAGTAGTATTTCCGCGGGAGAAGCGGTGCGTGAGCAGTTCTTC
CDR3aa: CASSISAGEAVREQFF

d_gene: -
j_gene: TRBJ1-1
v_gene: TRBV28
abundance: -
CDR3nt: TGTGCCAGCAGTTTTTCAAGGGGACGGACTGAAGCTTTCTTT
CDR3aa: CASSFSRGRTEAFF

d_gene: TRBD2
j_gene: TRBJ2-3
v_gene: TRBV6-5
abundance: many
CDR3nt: TGTGCCAGCAGTTACTCCCGACTAGCGGGGATAGCTAGCACAGATACGCAGTATTTT
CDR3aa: CASSYSRLAGIASTDTQYF

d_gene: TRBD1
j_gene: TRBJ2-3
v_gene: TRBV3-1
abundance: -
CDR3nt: TGTGCCAGCAGCGTACAGGGGATACGGACAGATACGCAGTATTTT
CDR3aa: CASSVQGIRTDTQYF

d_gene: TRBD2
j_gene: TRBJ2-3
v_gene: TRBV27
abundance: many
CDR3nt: TGTGCCAGCAGTTTATTAGGGACTAGCGGGAGAGTTACGCAGTATTTT
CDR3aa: CASSLLGTSGRVTQYF

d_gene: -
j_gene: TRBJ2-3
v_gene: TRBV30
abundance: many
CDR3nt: TGTGCCTGGAGCCCACAAGGGGGGGATACGCAGTATTTT
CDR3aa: CAWSPQGGDTQYF

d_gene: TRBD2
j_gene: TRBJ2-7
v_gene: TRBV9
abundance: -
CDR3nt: TGTGCCAGCAGCGGACTAGCGGGAGACGGCGAGCAGTACTTC
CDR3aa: CASSGLAGDGEQYF

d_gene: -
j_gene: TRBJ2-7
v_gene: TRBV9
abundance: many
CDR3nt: TGTGCCAGCAGCGTACTGCCTAGCTCCTACGAGCAGTACTTC
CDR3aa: CASSVLPSSYEQYF

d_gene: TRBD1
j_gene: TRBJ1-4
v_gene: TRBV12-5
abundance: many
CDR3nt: TGTGCTAGTGGTTCAGACAGGGGGCCTGAAAAACTGTTTTTT
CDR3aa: CASGSDRGPEKLFF

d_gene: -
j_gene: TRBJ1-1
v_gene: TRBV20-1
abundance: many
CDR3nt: TGCAGTGTGACTGGGGCTCCGGGGACTGAAGCTTTCTTT
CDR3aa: CSVTGAPGTEAFF

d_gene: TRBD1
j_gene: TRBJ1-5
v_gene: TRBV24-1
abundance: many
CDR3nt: TGTGCCACCAGTGATGACAGGGCGGATCAGCCCCAGCATTTT
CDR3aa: CATSDDRADQPQHF

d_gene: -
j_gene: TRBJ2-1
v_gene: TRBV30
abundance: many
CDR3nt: TGTGCCTACTGGGACTCCCGCTCCTACAATGAGCAGTTCTTC
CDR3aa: CAYWDSRSYNEQFF

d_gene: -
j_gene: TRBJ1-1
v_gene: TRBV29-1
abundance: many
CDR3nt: TGCAGCGTTGATAGGGGGGGGGGAGGCCACACTGAAGCTTTCTTT
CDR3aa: CSVDRGGGGHTEAFF

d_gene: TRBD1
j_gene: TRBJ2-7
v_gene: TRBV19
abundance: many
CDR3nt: TGTGCCAGTAAGTCGGAGACAGGGGTTCGGGAGCAGTACTTC
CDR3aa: CASKSETGVREQYF

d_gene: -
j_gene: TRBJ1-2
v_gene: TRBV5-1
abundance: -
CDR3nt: TGCGCCAGCAGGCTTAGCACATCGGACTATGGCTACACCTTC
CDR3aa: CASRLSTSDYGYTF

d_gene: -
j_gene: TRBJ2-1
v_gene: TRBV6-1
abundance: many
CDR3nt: TGTGCCAGCAGTCCCCGGCGCTCCGACAATGAGCAGTTCTTC
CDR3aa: CASSPRRSDNEQFF

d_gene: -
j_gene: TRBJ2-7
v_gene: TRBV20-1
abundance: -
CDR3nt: TGCAGTGCCAGAAGCGGGCCCTCCTACGAGCAGTACTTC
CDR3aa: CSARSGPSYEQYF

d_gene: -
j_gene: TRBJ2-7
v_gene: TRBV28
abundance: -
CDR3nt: TGTGCCAGCAGCCTGACACGGTACGAGCAGTACTTC
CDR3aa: CASSLTRYEQYF

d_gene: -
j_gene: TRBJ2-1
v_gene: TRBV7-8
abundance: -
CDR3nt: TGTGCCAGCAGCGCCAGCGGGACAAATGAGCAGTTCTTC
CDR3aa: CASSASGTNEQFF

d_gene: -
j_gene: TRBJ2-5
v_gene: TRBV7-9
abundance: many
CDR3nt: TGTGCCAGCAGCTTAGCGACCACAGGAGGGTACCAAGAGACCCAGTACTTC
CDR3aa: CASSLATTGGYQETQYF

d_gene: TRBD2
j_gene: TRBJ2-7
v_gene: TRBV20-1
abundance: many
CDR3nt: TGCAGTGCTAGACTACCGAGCGGGAGGGGCAGCGACGAGCAGTACTTC
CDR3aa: CSARLPSGRGSDEQYF

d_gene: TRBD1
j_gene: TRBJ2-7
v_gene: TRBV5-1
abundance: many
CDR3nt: TGCGCCAGCAGCTGGACAGGGGAGGTCTACGAGCAGTACTTC
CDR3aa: CASSWTGEVYEQYF

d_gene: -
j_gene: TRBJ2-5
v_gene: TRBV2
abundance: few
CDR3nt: TGTGCCAGCAGTGAATTGGCTTCCCGCTCCGAGACCCAGTACTTC
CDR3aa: CASSELASRSETQYF

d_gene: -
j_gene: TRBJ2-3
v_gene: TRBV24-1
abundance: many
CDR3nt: TGTGCCACCAGTCAACTTCGAGACAGCCAAGCAGTAGATACGCAGTATTTT
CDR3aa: CATSQLRDSQAVDTQYF

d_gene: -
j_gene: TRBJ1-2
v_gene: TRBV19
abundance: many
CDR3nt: TGTGCCAGTAACCCAGGCCCGGGGGATGGCTACACCTTC
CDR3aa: CASNPGPGDGYTF

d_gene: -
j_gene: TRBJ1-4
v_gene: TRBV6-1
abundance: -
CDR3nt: TGTGCCAGCAGGGCTGGGACACTCCGGAATGAAAAACTGTTTTTT
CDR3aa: CASRAGTLRNEKLFF

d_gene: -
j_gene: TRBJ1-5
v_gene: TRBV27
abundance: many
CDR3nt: TGTGCCAGCAGTTTGACACAGGGAAGAAGTCAGCCCCAGCATTTT
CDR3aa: CASSLTQGRSQPQHF

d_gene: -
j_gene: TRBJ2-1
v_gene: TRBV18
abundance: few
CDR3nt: TGTGCCAGCTCACTGCCCGACGGCTCCTACAATGAGCAGTTCTTC
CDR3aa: CASSLPDGSYNEQFF

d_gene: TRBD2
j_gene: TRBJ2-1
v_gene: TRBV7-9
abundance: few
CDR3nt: TGTGCCAGCAGCCCAAGACTAGCGGCTTTCTCCTACAATGAGCAGTTCTTC
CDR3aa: CASSPRLAAFSYNEQFF

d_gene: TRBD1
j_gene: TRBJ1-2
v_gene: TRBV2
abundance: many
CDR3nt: TGTGCCAGCAGTGAACAGACAGGGGGCTACACCTTC
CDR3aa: CASSEQTGGYTF

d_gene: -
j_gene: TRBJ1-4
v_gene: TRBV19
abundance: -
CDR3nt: TGTGCCAGTAGTATTGAACGGAGCAGTGAAAAACTGTTTTTT
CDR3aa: CASSIERSSEKLFF

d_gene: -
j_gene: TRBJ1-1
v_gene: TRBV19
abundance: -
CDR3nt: TGTGCCAGTAGTATAGGTACAGGCGCTGAAGCTTTCTTT
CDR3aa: CASSIGTGAEAFF

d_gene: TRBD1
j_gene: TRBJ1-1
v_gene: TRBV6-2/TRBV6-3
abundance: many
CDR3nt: TGTGCCAGCAGTTCTGTGACAGGGGGATTGAACACTGAAGCTTTCTTT
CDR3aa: CASSSVTGGLNTEAFF

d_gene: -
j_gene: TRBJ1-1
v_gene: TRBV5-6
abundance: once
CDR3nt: TGTGCCAGCAGCGGACCCCTAGGGGACACTGAAGCTTTCTTT
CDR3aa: CASSGPLGDTEAFF

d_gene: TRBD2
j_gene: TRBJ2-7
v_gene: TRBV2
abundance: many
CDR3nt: TGTGCCAGCAGCGGGACTAGCGCCATCTCCTACGAGCAGTACTTC
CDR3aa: CASSGTSAISYEQYF

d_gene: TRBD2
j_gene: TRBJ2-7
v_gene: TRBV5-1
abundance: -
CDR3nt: TGCGCCAGCAGCTTGGAAGGATCACTAGCGGGAGTTTACGAGCAGTACTTC
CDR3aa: CASSLEGSLAGVYEQYF

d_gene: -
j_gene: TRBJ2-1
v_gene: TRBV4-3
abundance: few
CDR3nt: TGCGCCAGCAGCCAAGAGCAGGGAGGTAGCAATGAGCAGTTCTTC
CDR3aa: CASSQEQGGSNEQFF

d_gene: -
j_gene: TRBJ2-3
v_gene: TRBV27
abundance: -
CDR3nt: TGTGCCAGCAGCCCCGGGGAATCTAGCACAGATACGCAGTATTTT
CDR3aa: CASSPGESSTDTQYF

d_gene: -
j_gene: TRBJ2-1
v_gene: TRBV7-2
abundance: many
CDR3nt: TGTGCCAGCAGCTTAGATCCGGGTAGCTCCTACAATGAGCAGTTCTTC
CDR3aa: CASSLDPGSSYNEQFF

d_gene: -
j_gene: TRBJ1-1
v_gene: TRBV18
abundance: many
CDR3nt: TGTGCCAGCTCACCAGGGGCGGACACTGAAGCTTTCTTT
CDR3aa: CASSPGADTEAFF

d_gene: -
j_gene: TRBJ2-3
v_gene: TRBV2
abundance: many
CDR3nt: TGTGCCAGCAGTGTTGATACGCAGTATTTT
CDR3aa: CASSVDTQYF

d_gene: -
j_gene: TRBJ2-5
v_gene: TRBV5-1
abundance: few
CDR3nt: TGCGCCAGCAGCTTGGCCAGGAATCAAGAGACCCAGTACTTC
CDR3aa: CASSLARNQETQYF

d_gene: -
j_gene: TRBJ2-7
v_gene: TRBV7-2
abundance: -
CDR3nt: TGTGCCAGCAGCTCTGGGGTAGCGGCCTTTTTCGGGGGCGGGCAGTACTTC
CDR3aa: CASSSGVAAFFGGGQYF

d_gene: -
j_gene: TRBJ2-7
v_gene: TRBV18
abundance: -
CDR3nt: TGTGCCAGCTCGGGCTCGGAGGATTCGGAGCAGTACTTC
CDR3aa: CASSGSEDSEQYF

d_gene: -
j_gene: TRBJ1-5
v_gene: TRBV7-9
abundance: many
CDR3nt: TGTGCCAGCAGCCCGTTAACGGGGCCTAGCAATCAGCCCCAGCATTTT
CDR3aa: CASSPLTGPSNQPQHF

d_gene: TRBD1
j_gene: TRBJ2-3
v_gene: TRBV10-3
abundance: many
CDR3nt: TGTGCCACCGAGACAGGGGGCGGCACAGATACGCAGTATTTT
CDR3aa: CATETGGGTDTQYF